This entry lists 26 T cell receptor beta chains sequenced from one sample in a study of OX40 agonist ivuxolimab in advanced cancers. Libraries were prepared by immunoSEQ multiplex PCR; TCRdb keeps only in-frame clonotypes and omits some of them. The sample has just under 80,000 clones; approximately 90% are singletons. This specimen consisted of CD4+ or CD8+ T cells sorted from blood, obtained in a trial of the OX40 agonist ivuxolimab. These receptors were collected from an adult with an advanced solid tumor such as melanoma, head and neck, liver or kidney cancer.

The chain recombines TRBV19 with TRBJ2-7, with TRBD2 matching over 9 bases. CDR1 LNHDA and CDR2 SQIVND come from the germline V gene (reference sequence). J gave up 4 bases and V 7 bases, and 11 bases lay outside the gene matches. This CDR3 has 15 residues. For the CDR3, the DNA is TGTGCCAGTAAGGCGGGAGGGTCTTATGGGTACGAGCAGTACTTC. It codes for CASKAGGSYGYEQYF.

DNA for the CDR3: TGTGCCAGCAGTTACTTGGTGCATGGTAATTCACCCCTCCACTTT. Translated: CASSYLVHGNSPLHF. V and J are TRBV6-5 and TRBJ1-6; D not certain. With 1 base removed from V and 6 bases from J, the gap between germline ends came to 10 bases. The CDR3 has 15 amino acids. CDR1 MNHEY and CDR2 SVGAGI come from the germline V gene.

The chain uses TRBV30 and TRBJ1-1, with D perhaps TRBD1 (5 bases). Trimming left V 2 bases short and J 5 bases short, with 15 bases between. CDR3 length: 14 residues. The germline V gene encodes CDR1 GTSNPN and CDR2 SVGIG (reference sequence). Here the CDR3 DNA reads TGTGCCTGGAGTCGGGGACTGGAAGGGACTGAAGCTTTCTTT. Protein product: CAWSRGLEGTEAFF. Combining the CDR3 with reference TRBV30 and TRBJ1-1 gives the whole variable domain SQTIHQWPATLVQPVGSPLSLECTVEGTSNPNLYWYRQAAGRGLQLLFYSVGIGQISSEVPQNLSASRPQDRQFILSSKKLLLSDSGFYLCAWSRGLEGTEAFFGQGTRLTVV.

The V and J genes are TRBV29-1 and TRBJ1-4; 7 positions match TRBD1. The CDR3 covers 14 residues. Losses at the gene ends were 1 base for V and 3 bases for J; bases not matched to a gene: 2. The germline V gene has CDR1 SQVTM and CDR2 ANQGSEA. CDR3 amino acids: CSVEGTGSNEKLFF. The CDR3 DNA sequence: TGCAGCGTTGAAGGGACAGGCTCTAATGAAAAACTGTTTTTT.

As to this clone: Germline and junction disagree at one end, which may indicate a read error. The chain combines TRBV10-3 with TRBJ2-5; possible D gene TRBD1, 6 bases. The V gene's germline CDR1 is ENHRY and CDR2 SYGVKD. There are 13 residues in the CDR3. CDR3 DNA: TGTGCCGTCAGGTCCCAGGGGCAAGAGACCCAGTACTTC. Translation gives CAVRSQGQETQYF.

V is TRBV30 and J is TRBJ1-1; 8 bases are a match to TRBD1. The CDR3 consists of 13 residues. Losses at the gene ends were 2 bases for V and 8 bases for J; bases not matched to a gene: 7. Germline lookup yields CDR1 GTSNPN and CDR2 SVGIG (reference sequence). Here the CDR3 DNA reads TGTGCCTGGAGTTGGACAGGGTCCACAGAAGCTTTCTTT. This translates into CAWSWTGSTEAFF.

The J gene is TRBJ1-4, the V gene TRBV10-2; the D gene is possibly TRBD1 (5 bases). Germline V gene sequence: CDR1 WSHSY, CDR2 SAAADI. This CDR3 spans 14 amino acids. Trimming took 7 bases from V and 4 from J, leaving 13 bases between them. CDR3 protein: CASKPAGLNEKLFF. For the CDR3, the DNA is TGCGCCAGCAAGCCGGCAGGGCTTAATGAAAAACTGTTTTTT.

The chain employs TRBV7-2 and TRBJ2-2; a possible D gene is TRBD1 (6 bases). Looked up from germline, CDR1 is SGHTA and CDR2 is FQGNSA. This CDR3 is 15 amino acids long. Trimming removed 5 bases from V and 5 bases from J, with 15 bases in between. CDR3 nucleotide sequence: TGTGCCAGCAGCCGAAGCCACAGGGATACCGGGGAGCTGTTTTTT. It translates to CASSRSHRDTGELFF.

The V and J genes are TRBV19 and TRBJ2-1, with TRBD2 identical over 11 bases. Losses at the gene ends were 7 bases for V and 7 bases for J; bases not matched to a gene: 9. The length of the CDR3 is 15 residues. From germline, CDR1 is LNHDA and CDR2 SQIVND (reference sequence). CDR3 region: CASIDSGRGGNEQFF. CDR3 DNA: TGTGCCAGTATCGATAGCGGGAGGGGAGGGAATGAGCAGTTCTTC.

V gene TRBV19 combines with J gene TRBJ1-5; D unresolved. Trimming stripped 6 bases from V and 5 bases from J, with 11 bases between. Looked up from germline, CDR1 is LNHDA and CDR2 is SQIVND (reference sequence). The CDR3 sequence is 13 residues long. For the CDR3, the DNA is TGTGCCAGTAGCAAAGGCGAATATCAGCCCCAGCATTTT. Protein: CASSKGEYQPQHF.

This clone has a handful of counts. The chain couples TRBV5-1 to TRBJ1-1, with unresolved D. CDR1 is SGHRS and CDR2 is YFSETQ in the germline V gene. Trimming left V 0 bases short and J 0 bases short, with 6 bases between. The CDR3 extends over 14 amino acids. The CDR3 region has the DNA TGCGCCAGCAGCTTGGCAGGAATGAACACTGAAGCTTTCTTT. It yields the protein CASSLAGMNTEAFF.

V is TRBV30 and J is TRBJ2-7, with D uncertain. Trimming took 2 bases from V and 2 from J, leaving 7 bases between them. This CDR3 contains 12 residues. Germline V gene data show CDR1 as GTSNPN and CDR2 as SVGIG (reference sequence). DNA for the CDR3: TGTGCCTGGAGTCGCACCACCTACGAGCAGTACTTC. Its protein is CAWSRTTYEQYF.

The chain employs TRBV7-2 and TRBJ2-1, with 8 positions matching TRBD1. Germline loops: CDR1 SGHTA, CDR2 FQGNSA. J was trimmed by 0 bases and V by 2 bases; bases with no gene match: 0. This CDR3 is 15 amino acids long. The CDR3 DNA follows: TGTGCCAGCAGCTTAACAGGGGGCTCCTACAATGAGCAGTTCTTC. It yields the protein CASSLTGGSYNEQFF.

In this sample, this clone turned up a few times. The chain is built from TRBV30 and TRBJ1-4, with D perhaps TRBD1 (5 bases). The CDR3 consists of 14 residues. Per the germline V gene, CDR1 is GTSNPN and CDR2 is SVGIG (reference sequence). Trimming removed 1 base at V and 8 bases at J, with 14 bases between. The DNA of the CDR3 is TGTGCCTGGAGTGGGCCAGGGAATGGCGAAAAACTGTTTTTT. This sequence encodes CAWSGPGNGEKLFF.

CDR3 residues: CASSSINGARTQHF. The CDR3 DNA is TGTGCCAGCAGTTCAATTAACGGAGCGAGGACCCAGCATTTT. The chain carries TRBV6-1 and TRBJ1-5; D is undetermined. Germline assignment: CDR1 MNHNS and CDR2 SASEGT. The CDR3 has 14 residues. V shed 5 bases and J shed 11 bases, with 19 bases lying between them.

The rearrangement links TRBV30 to TRBJ1-1; D is unresolved. Germline-derived CDR1 and CDR2 are GTSNPN and SVGIG (reference sequence). Trimming shortened V by 6 bases and J by 2 bases, and 13 bases separated the two germline ends. The CDR3 loop spans 13 amino acids. CDR3 bases: TGTGCCTGCGGCGGGTCTCCTAACACTGAAGCTTTCTTT. It is translated as CACGGSPNTEAFF.

V and J are TRBV7-2 and TRBJ2-5; D gene unclear. Germline V gives CDR1 SGHTA, CDR2 FQGNSA. CDR3 length: 16 amino acids. Trimming pared 1 base from V and 3 bases from J, leaving 15 bases between. Here the CDR3 DNA reads TGTGCCAGCAGCTTAGGGGTTCGGTCGTTCAAAGAGACCCAGTACTTC. Translating it yields CASSLGVRSFKETQYF.

The J gene is TRBJ1-1, the V gene TRBV5-1; 12 bases fit TRBD1. Germline assignment: CDR1 SGHRS and CDR2 YFSETQ. The CDR3 spans 16 residues. With 4 bases clipped from V and 10 bases from J, the junction kept 14 bases outside the gene matches. The CDR3 DNA is TGCGCCAGCAGCGGGGGACAGGGGGCACCGATTCATGGAGCTTTCTTT. Its protein product is CASSGGQGAPIHGAFF. The full variable domain, completed using reference TRBV5-1 and TRBJ1-1, is KAGVTQTPRYLIKTRGQQVTLSCSPISGHRSVSWYQQTPGQGLQFLFEYFSETQRNKGNFPGRFSGRQFSNSRSEMNVSTLELGDSALYLCASSGGQGAPIHGAFFGQGTRLTVV.

The V call is TRBV7-9, the J call TRBJ2-2; no firm D call. The V gene lost 1 base and the J gene lost 5 bases, with 11 bases spanning the gap. The CDR3 consists of 15 residues. From germline, CDR1 is SEHNR and CDR2 FQNEAQ (reference sequence). The CDR3 nucleotides read TGTGCCAGCAGCTTAGATTGGGCCGGGACCGGGGAGCTGTTTTTT. Protein sequence: CASSLDWAGTGELFF.

The chain couples TRBV10-2 to TRBJ2-3; no clear D gene. V shed 8 bases and J shed 2 bases, with 8 bases lying between them. The CDR3 extends over 12 amino acids. Germline CDR1 WSHSY, CDR2 SAAADI. The CDR3 region is CASSTATDTQYF. DNA for the CDR3: TGCGCCAGCTCGACTGCCACAGATACGCAGTATTTT.

This chain uses TRBV7-8 with TRBJ2-2; 7 nucleotides agree with TRBD1. Germline V gene sequence: CDR1 SGHVS, CDR2 FQNEAQ. The CDR3 has 16 residues. The V and J ends lost 5 bases and 2 bases, in that order; junction bases with no gene match: 8. CDR3 coding DNA: TGTGCCAGCAGCCTCACCGGGACAGCAAACACCGGGGAGCTGTTTTTT. This translates into CASSLTGTANTGELFF. Combining the CDR3 with reference TRBV7-8 and TRBJ2-2 gives the whole variable domain GAGVSQSPRYKVAKRGQDVALRCDPISGHVSLFWYQQALGQGPEFLTYFQNEAQLDKSGLPSDRFFAERPEGSVSTLKIQRTQQEDSAVYLCASSLTGTANTGELFFGEGSRLTVL.

J is TRBJ2-7 and V is TRBV18; tentatively, D is TRBD1 (5 bases). Germline assignment: CDR1 KGHSH and CDR2 LQKENI. This CDR3 region has 16 residues. The V end lost 3 bases, the J end lost 0 bases, and 15 bases lay between the germline ends. In DNA, the CDR3 is TGTGCCAGCTCACCGGGGCCTGGCACGAGCTCCTACGAGCAGTACTTC. Its protein product is CASSPGPGTSSYEQYF.

The chain is built from TRBV7-9 and TRBJ2-3; 8 bases are a match to TRBD2. This CDR3 is built from 16 residues. CDR1 and CDR2 (germline): SEHNR, FQNEAQ (reference sequence). V shed 5 bases and J 0 bases; nucleotides not matched to a gene: 7. The CDR3 reads CASSHRLARSTDTQYF. CDR3 in DNA: TGTGCCAGCAGCCACCGACTAGCGCGAAGCACAGATACGCAGTATTTT.

The chain combines TRBV6-1 with TRBJ2-4; a possible D gene is TRBD2 (6 bases). The V end was cut by 4 bases, the J end by 7 bases, with 17 bases between. The CDR3 runs to 15 residues. The germline gives CDR1 MNHNS, CDR2 SASEGT. The CDR3 DNA sequence: TGTGCCAGCAGTGCCGCGGGGCAGGGACGGAACATTCAGTACTTC. Its protein is CASSAAGQGRNIQYF.

The genes are TRBV10-3 and TRBJ2-3; D is undetermined. V was shortened by 7 bases and J by 2 bases, with 10 bases between the two germline ends. CDR3 length: 13 residues. CDR1 and CDR2 from the germline V gene are ENHRY and SYGVKD. The CDR3: CAINDQLTDTQYF. Written as DNA, the CDR3 is TGTGCCATCAATGACCAACTCACAGATACGCAGTATTTT.

The gene calls are TRBV6-1 and TRBJ1-4; D unresolved. V lost 2 bases and J lost 7, with 11 bases in between. Looked up from germline, CDR1 is MNHNS and CDR2 is SASEGT. The CDR3 is 14 amino acids. The CDR3 spells CASSELQSAEKLFF. CDR3 nucleotide sequence: TGTGCCAGCAGTGAACTACAGTCGGCTGAAAAACTGTTTTTT.